The 14 T cell receptor beta chains listed next were all sequenced from one sample in a study of CDR3 diversity in severe acne. One entry per CDR3 protein results from TCRdb running MiXCR on the PCR reads. The sample lists over 90,000 distinct CDR3 sequences, more than 45% seen once, with over 10% in the top ten. Sequencing was carried out using blood. These receptors were taken from a male donor with acne.

This clonotype came up once. It may be a read error: a sequence one base away is much more abundant. The chain recombines TRBV10-2 with TRBJ2-2, with D possibly called TRBD1 or TRBD2 (5 bases each). The CDR3 sequence is 13 residues long. Germline loops: CDR1 WSHSY, CDR2 SAAADI. The CDR3 sequence: CACKTANTGKLFF. CDR3 nucleotides: TGCGCCTGCAAGACAGCTAACACCGGGAAGCTGTTTTTT.

The chain joins TRBV7-9 to TRBJ1-3; 8 nucleotides match TRBD1. The V and J ends lost 5 bases and 7 bases, in that order; junction bases with no gene match: 4. This CDR3 contains 13 residues. The V gene's germline CDR1 is SEHNR and CDR2 FQNEAQ (reference sequence). The CDR3, as DNA: TGTGCCAGCAGCGAGGACAGGGTCAACACCATATATTTT. Amino acids: CASSEDRVNTIYF.

This clonotype has just a few counts. The chain combines TRBV6-5 with TRBJ1-5; D call uncertain. The CDR3 contains 16 residues. The germline V gene has CDR1 MNHEY and CDR2 SVGAGI. V lost 6 bases and J 0 bases, leaving 15 bases between the germline ends. The CDR3: CASRAEAAYSNQPQHF. CDR3 nucleotide sequence: TGTGCCAGCAGGGCCGAGGCGGCCTATAGCAATCAGCCCCAGCATTTT.

This rearrangement joins TRBV4-1 to TRBJ1-6; D is ambiguous. With 4 bases removed from V and 5 bases from J, the gap between germline ends came to 24 bases. The length of the CDR3 is 19 residues. The V gene's germline CDR1 is MGHRA and CDR2 YSYEKL. The CDR3 DNA reads as TGCGCCAGCAGCCTCCATGCCGGAGGGATAGACACAGATAATTCACCCCTCCACTTT. It specifies CASSLHAGGIDTDNSPLHF.

On this clonotype itself: A read error is likely, as this CDR3 ends without the conserved phenylalanine or tryptophan. The chain carries TRBV7-2 and TRBJ2-7; weak D call: TRBD1 (6 bases). There are 13 residues in the CDR3. Germline V gives CDR1 SGHTA, CDR2 FQGNSA. V was cut by 4 bases and J by 8 bases, with 15 bases left in between. The CDR3 DNA reads as TGTGCCAGCAGCTCCCCAGGGGACGAGCAGCAGTACGGG. It specifies CASSSPGDEQQYG.

V is TRBV2 and J is TRBJ2-5; D might be TRBD1 (5 bases). Germline CDR1 SNHLY, CDR2 FYNNEI. The CDR3 totals 13 residues. V lost 6 bases to trimming and J lost 3 bases, with 11 bases between them. The CDR3 region has the DNA TGTGCCAGCAGGGAAAGGGGTAAAGAGACCCAGTACTTC. Translating gives CASRERGKETQYF. The full variable domain, in which reference TRBV2 and TRBJ2-5 provide the parts outside the CDR3, is EPEVTQTPSHQVTQMGQEVILRCVPISNHLYFYWYRQILGQKVEFLVSFYNNEISEKSEIFDDQFSVERPDGSNFTLKIRSTKLEDSAMYFCASRERGKETQYFGPGTRLLVL.

This sequence joins TRBV7-9 and TRBJ2-7, with 9 bases identical to TRBD1. The CDR3 spans 14 residues. With V trimmed by 2 bases and J by 3 bases, 2 bases remained unmatched. The germline CDR1 and CDR2 sequences are SEHNR and FQNEAQ (reference sequence). CDR3 in DNA: TGTGCCAGCAGCTTAATGGACAGGGGCTACGAGCAGTACTTC. This gives the protein CASSLMDRGYEQYF.

This rearrangement joins TRBV6-2 or TRBV6-3 to TRBJ1-5; D remains ambiguous. Germline loops: CDR1 MNHEY, CDR2 SVGEGT. Trimming pared 3 bases from V and 11 bases from J, leaving 11 bases between. The CDR3 is made up of 12 amino acids. The CDR3 DNA is TGTGCCAGCAGTTATGAGGGTGTGACCCAGCATTTT. The encoded protein is CASSYEGVTQHF.

This clonotype was seen a single time. This sequence joins TRBV29-1 and TRBJ2-1; D remains unclear. V gave up 4 bases and J gave up 3 bases, with 16 bases separating them. Looked up from germline, CDR1 is SQVTM and CDR2 is ANQGSEA. The length of the CDR3 is 15 residues. The CDR3 spells CSVVPRLTNYNEQFF. CDR3 nucleotide sequence: TGCAGCGTTGTCCCCCGACTTACTAACTACAATGAGCAGTTCTTC.

This clonotype was picked up many times. V gene TRBV2 combines with J gene TRBJ1-2; TRBD1 aligns across 7 bases. The CDR3 contains 17 residues. The germline CDR1 and CDR2 sequences are SNHLY and FYNNEI. J was trimmed by 0 bases and V by 2 bases; bases with no gene match: 9. In DNA form, the CDR3 reads TGTGCCAGCAGTGAACCGGGACAGCTTAACCCTAACTATGGCTACACCTTC. It yields the protein CASSEPGQLNPNYGYTF.

Concerning this clonotype: A read error is likely, as this CDR3 ends without the conserved phenylalanine or tryptophan. The gene calls are TRBV19 and TRBJ1-1; D uncertain. The CDR3 runs 15 residues. Germline V gene lookup returns CDR1 LNHDA and CDR2 SQIVND (reference sequence). The germline V and J ends were trimmed by 0 bases and 2 bases, with 10 bases remaining between them. Here the CDR3 reads CASSIEEGVNTEAFS. CDR3 nucleotide sequence: TGTGCCAGTAGTATAGAGGAGGGAGTCAACACTGAAGCTTTCTCT.

The chain employs TRBV20-1 and TRBJ1-2; D may be TRBD1 (5 bases). CDR3 length: 13 residues. Germline CDR1 is DFQATT and CDR2 is SNEGSKA (reference sequence). The V gene lost 6 bases and the J gene lost 7 bases, with 18 bases spanning the gap. The CDR3 region has the DNA TGCAGTGCCAGAAATCTCCAGGGAGCTGGCTACACCTTC. This translates into CSARNLQGAGYTF.

The V and J genes are TRBV10-3 and TRBJ2-2, with 10 bases that match TRBD2. The J segment lost 2 bases and the V segment lost 6 bases, leaving 3 bases of the junction unmatched. The CDR3 covers 15 residues. CDR1 is ENHRY, CDR2 SYGVKD, per germline. This CDR3 reads CAIRVAGGNTGELFF. DNA of the CDR3: TGTGCCATCAGAGTAGCGGGAGGAAACACCGGGGAGCTGTTTTTT.

The genes are TRBV4-2 and TRBJ2-3; 8 nucleotides align to TRBD2. The trim removed 1 base at V and 5 bases at J, leaving 8 bases unmatched. This CDR3 contains 16 residues. Germline values: CDR1 LGHNA, CDR2 YNFKEQ. The CDR3 sequence is CASSQVLGLAGDTQYF. In nucleotides, the CDR3 is TGTGCCAGCAGCCAAGTACTCGGCCTAGCGGGAGATACGCAGTATTTT.